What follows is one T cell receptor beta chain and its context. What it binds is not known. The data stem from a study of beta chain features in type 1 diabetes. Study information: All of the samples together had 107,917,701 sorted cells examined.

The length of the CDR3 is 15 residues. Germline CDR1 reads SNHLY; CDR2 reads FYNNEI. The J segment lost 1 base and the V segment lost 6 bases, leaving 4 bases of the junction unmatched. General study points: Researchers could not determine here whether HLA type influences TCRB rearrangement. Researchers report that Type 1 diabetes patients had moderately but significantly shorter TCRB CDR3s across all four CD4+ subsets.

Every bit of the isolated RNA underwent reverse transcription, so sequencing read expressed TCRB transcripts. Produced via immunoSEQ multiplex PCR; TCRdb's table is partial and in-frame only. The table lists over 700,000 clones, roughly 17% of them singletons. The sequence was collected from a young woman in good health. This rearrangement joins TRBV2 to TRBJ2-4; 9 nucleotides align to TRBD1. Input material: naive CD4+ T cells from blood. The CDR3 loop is CASRQGAMAKNIQYF. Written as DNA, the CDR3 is TGTGCCAGCAGACAGGGGGCGATGGCCAAAAACATTCAGTACTTC.